This T cell receptor beta chain originates from a study of early T cells in non-severe SARS-CoV-2 infection. This clonotype has a handful of counts. TCRdb re-derived calls from the 5' RACE reads in MiXCR, one entry per CDR3 protein. Among 75,000 to 100,000 distinct CDR3 sequences listed, roughly 14% were seen once. This clonotype was sampled from an adult who was a healthcare worker with PCR-confirmed SARS-CoV-2 infection or an uninfected control (not recorded which). The specimen sequenced was whole blood.

CDR3 sequence: CASSQLPGQGPFEAFF. CDR3 nucleotides: TGCGCCAGCAGCCAGCTCCCGGGACAGGGGCCATTTGAAGCTTTCTTT. The V gene is TRBV4-1, the J gene TRBJ1-1; 10 nucleotides match TRBD1. V lost 3 bases and J lost 7; bases outside the gene matches: 11. Germline V gene sequence: CDR1 MGHRA, CDR2 YSYEKL. The CDR3 is 16 amino acids.